These T cell receptor beta chains were read from a single sample in a study of T cell changes during pregnancy in multiple sclerosis. Libraries were prepared by immunoSEQ multiplex PCR; TCRdb keeps only in-frame clonotypes and omits some of them. The data show around 100,000 clones, with 92% seen just once and around 0.92% held by the top ten. The input for sequencing was peripheral blood, taken after pregnancy. The origin of the receptors is a female donor with multiple sclerosis, enrolled in a pregnancy study. CDR3s include the opening cysteine and the closing phenylalanine or tryptophan. The D gene is left open where the match is weak. Clone size appears in some rows only: once, few, many, or a class for an expanded clone.

d_call	cdr3_length	v_call	j_call	clone_size	cdr3_nt	cdr3_aa
-	12	TRBV10-3	TRBJ1-1	-	TGTGCCATCAGTGACAGGGGAATTGAAGCTTTCTTT	CAISDRGIEAFF
TRBD1	15	TRBV5-1	TRBJ1-1	once	TGCGCCAGCAGCTTGGCCATAGAGGGGGCCGGCGGAGCTTTCTTT	CASSLAIEGAGGAFF
-	13	TRBV5-4	TRBJ1-1	-	TGTGCCAGCACCGGAGAGGGTGATCCTGAAGCTTTCTTT	CASTGEGDPEAFF
-	13	TRBV28	TRBJ2-7	-	TGTGCCAGCAGTTTAGAGGGCCCCTACGAGCAGTACTTC	CASSLEGPYEQYF
TRBD1	16	TRBV5-5	TRBJ1-1	-	TGTGCCAGCAGCTGGGGGGCAGGGGGCTTAGGCACTGAAGCTTTCTTT	CASSWGAGGLGTEAFF
-	21	TRBV4-2	TRBJ1-3	few	TGTGCCAGCAGCCAAGAATGGGCAGCACGGGGGGCCCTAAGCTCTGGAAACACCATATATTTT	CASSQEWAARGALSSGNTIYF
-	15	TRBV10-2	TRBJ1-3	-	TGCGCCAGCAGTTTCCAGGGGTTCTCTGGAAACACCATATATTTT	CASSFQGFSGNTIYF
-	14	TRBV18	TRBJ1-5	-	TGTGCCAGCTCACCTGACAAGGGGGACCAGCCCCAGCATTTT	CASSPDKGDQPQHF
TRBD1	13	TRBV6-1	TRBJ1-2	few	TGTGCCAGCCCGGGACAGAACTTAGCGGGCTACACCTTC	CASPGQNLAGYTF
TRBD2	16	TRBV7-2	TRBJ2-5	-	TGTGCCAGCAGCTTAGAATGGCGGGGGGGCCGAGAGACCCAGTACTTC	CASSLEWRGGRETQYF
-	15	TRBV4-1	TRBJ2-5	-	TGCGCCAGCAGCCAAGTTCCCGGACTTCCAGGGGCCCAGTACTTC	CASSQVPGLPGAQYF
-	16	TRBV5-5	TRBJ2-6	-	TGTGCCAGCAGCTTGGGAGCCTTCTCTGGGGCCAACGTCCTGACTTTC	CASSLGAFSGANVLTF
-	12	TRBV5-1	TRBJ2-7	once	TGCGCCAGCTCGGCAGGGCCCTACGAGCAGTACTTC	CASSAGPYEQYF
TRBD1	14	TRBV5-1	TRBJ1-2	-	TGCGCCAGCAGGCCGCTACAGGGGTCCTGGGGCTACACCTTC	CASRPLQGSWGYTF
-	16	TRBV7-2	TRBJ2-3	-	TGTGCCAGCAGCTTAGCGGGCGGGGCTTCCACAGATACGCAGTATTTT	CASSLAGGASTDTQYF
-	14	TRBV6-5	TRBJ2-5	-	TGTGCCAGCAGTTACTCGAGGCAAGGCGGAGCCCAGTACTTC	CASSYSRQGGAQYF
-	14	TRBV14	TRBJ1-1	-	TGTGCCAGCAGCCAAGTACAGGGTCGAACTGAAGCTTTCTTT	CASSQVQGRTEAFF
-	16	TRBV30	TRBJ1-4	-	TGTGCCTGGAGGGGGGCGATCGGCAAAACTAATGAAAAACTGTTTTTT	CAWRGAIGKTNEKLFF
-	18	TRBV9	TRBJ2-2	-	TGTGCCAGCAGCGCCCTACCCGTATTCGGGACGAACACCGGGGAGCTGTTTTTT	CASSALPVFGTNTGELFF
-	14	TRBV6-6	TRBJ1-2	-	TGTGCCAGCAGTTACGGAGAGGGAAACTATGGCTACACCTTC	CASSYGEGNYGYTF
-	13	TRBV18	TRBJ1-1	-	TGTGCCAGCTCACCTGAGGGGAACACTGAAGCTTTCTTT	CASSPEGNTEAFF
-	14	TRBV11-2	TRBJ2-2	-	TGTGCCAGCAGCCAGGCCCCGAACACCGGGGAGCTGTTTTTT	CASSQAPNTGELFF
-	14	TRBV5-4	TRBJ1-2	-	TGTGCCAGCAGCTCAGGGGTCGGTGACTATGGCTACACCTTC	CASSSGVGDYGYTF
-	15	TRBV5-1	TRBJ2-1	-	TGCGCCAGCAGCTTGGGGCTCCAGGGCTACAATGAGCAGTTCTTC	CASSLGLQGYNEQFF
-	16	TRBV7-3	TRBJ2-3	-	TGTGCCAGCAGCTTAGGGCTAGCGCCTAGCACAGATACGCAGTATTTT	CASSLGLAPSTDTQYF
TRBD2	16	TRBV5-1	TRBJ2-3	once	TGCGCCAGCAGCACCGGGACTAGCGGGGCCACAGATACGCAGTATTTT	CASSTGTSGATDTQYF
TRBD2	16	TRBV6-1	TRBJ2-7	-	TGTGCCAGCAGTGCCCCTAGCGGAGGAGGTTGGATCGAGCAGTACTTC	CASSAPSGGGWIEQYF
TRBD1	16	TRBV27	TRBJ2-1	-	TGTGCCAGCAGTTTCCCCGGGACAGGGCTGTACAATGAGCAGTTCTTC	CASSFPGTGLYNEQFF
-	15	TRBV6-4	TRBJ2-3	-	TGTGCCAGCAGTGTAGGGGGGGCCAACACAGATACGCAGTATTTT	CASSVGGANTDTQYF
-	16	TRBV19	TRBJ1-4	-	TGTGCCAGTAGTATAGCTGCGCAGGGAGGATTGGAAAAACTGTTTTTT	CASSIAAQGGLEKLFF
-	14	TRBV27	TRBJ1-1	-	TGTGCCAGCAGTCCTCTCCAGGGAAAGACTGAAGCTTTCTTT	CASSPLQGKTEAFF
-	13	TRBV14	TRBJ2-3	-	TGTGCCAGCAGCCAAGGGCCCTGGAGGGCGCAGTATTTT	CASSQGPWRAQYF
TRBD2	15	TRBV5-1	TRBJ2-3	-	TGCGCCAGCAGCCACGGGACTAGCGGCACAGATACGCAGTATTTT	CASSHGTSGTDTQYF
-	16	TRBV28	TRBJ2-7	-	TGTGCCAGCAGTTTCCCCGGCGGGGTTAGCGGCTACGAGCAGTACTTC	CASSFPGGVSGYEQYF
TRBD1	12	TRBV29-1	TRBJ1-2	-	TGCAGCGTTATCGACAGGGCGTATGGCTACACCTTC	CSVIDRAYGYTF
TRBD2	16	TRBV27	TRBJ2-1	-	TGTGCCAGCAGTCAAGGGATGCTAGCGGGAAATAATGAGCAGTTCTTC	CASSQGMLAGNNEQFF
TRBD1	17	TRBV19	TRBJ2-7	-	TGTGCCAGTAGTAGGCCTCCATCCGGGACAGGGGAGAGCGAGCAGTACTTC	CASSRPPSGTGESEQYF
TRBD1	12	TRBV5-1	TRBJ1-2	few	TGCGCCAGCAGCTGGACAGGGGGCGCAGAGACCTTC	CASSWTGGAETF
-	13	TRBV10-3	TRBJ1-2	-	TGTGCCATCAGTTTGGACAGATCTTATGGCTACACCTTC	CAISLDRSYGYTF
-	13	TRBV5-1	TRBJ2-1	-	TGCGCCAGCAGCTTGGAAATAGGGGTTGAGCAGTTCTTC	CASSLEIGVEQFF
-	11	TRBV4-1	TRBJ1-1	-	TGCGCCAGCAGCCAAGGAGATGAAGCTTTCTTT	CASSQGDEAFF
TRBD2	15	TRBV7-8	TRBJ2-7	-	TGTGCCAGCAGCGGAGGGACTAGGGGCTCCTACGAGCAGTACTTC	CASSGGTRGSYEQYF
-	14	TRBV18	TRBJ2-5	-	TGTGCCAGCTCATACGGACGGGAGCAAGAGACCCAGTACTTC	CASSYGREQETQYF
-	13	TRBV5-1	TRBJ2-7	-	TGCGCCAGCAGCCCCACGACTAGTTCGGAGCAGTACTTC	CASSPTTSSEQYF
-	17	TRBV7-2	TRBJ2-2	-	TGTGCCAGCAGCTTAAAGGTGTACAGGCATAACACCGGGGAGCTGTTTTTT	CASSLKVYRHNTGELFF
-	16	TRBV7-2	TRBJ2-5	-	TGTGCCAGCAGCTTAGATTGGGTCAGGGCCGGAGAGACCCAGTACTTC	CASSLDWVRAGETQYF
TRBD1	13	TRBV27	TRBJ1-1	-	TGTGCCAGCAGACCCAGTACAGGGGGACGAGCTTTCTTT	CASRPSTGGRAFF
TRBD2	13	TRBV6-6	TRBJ2-2	-	TGTGCCAGCCGGGAGGGGTCGCCCGGGGAGCTGTTTTTT	CASREGSPGELFF
TRBD2	15	TRBV7-2	TRBJ2-7	-	TGTGCCAGCAGCTTAGCGCGGGGGGACCCCTACGAGCAGTACTTC	CASSLARGDPYEQYF